These T cell receptor beta chains were read from a single sample in a study of blood T cell repertoires in COVID-19. Assay: immunoSEQ multiplex PCR; the TCRdb copy retains only in-frame clones and omits some. The sample contains about 250,000 clones, more than 75% of which appear only once. Sequencing used peripheral blood. The source of these receptors is a woman in her thirties or forties who had recovered from COVID-19. The CDR3 runs from the conserved cysteine through the conserved F or W. Fields, in order: J gene, clone size, V gene, D gene, CDR3 DNA, CDR3 protein. A D gene is named only where the DNA matches it firmly. Size is omitted from some rows. Given values are once, few, many or a class for expanded clones.

>TRBJ1-1|NA|TRBV5-4|NA
TGTGCCAGCAGCTTCCTCGACAGGTCGAACACTGAAGCTTTCTTT
CASSFLDRSNTEAFF
>TRBJ2-7|NA|TRBV3-1/TRBV3-2|NA
TGTGCCAGCAGCCAACAACTAGGGGAGCAGTACTTC
CASSQQLGEQYF
>TRBJ2-5|NA|TRBV6-5|TRBD1
TGTGCCAGCAGGCGGGACAGGGTGGGCCAAGAGACCCAGTACTTC
CASRRDRVGQETQYF
>TRBJ2-1|NA|TRBV19|TRBD2
TGTGCCAGTAGTATGACTAGCGGGATGGGCTATGAGCAGTTCTTC
CASSMTSGMGYEQFF
>TRBJ1-2|NA|TRBV6-2/TRBV6-3|TRBD1
TGTGCCAGCAGTCCGCCAACAGGGGGAGGTTGGTATGGCTACACCTTC
CASSPPTGGGWYGYTF
>TRBJ2-1|NA|TRBV10-1|TRBD2
TGCGCCAGCAGTGAGTCGCAGCGGGGGAATGAGCAGTTCTTC
CASSESQRGNEQFF
>TRBJ2-2|NA|TRBV29-1|TRBD2
TGCAGCGTTGGAGGTGGCGCCGGGACTAGGGGGACCGGGGAGCTGTTTTTT
CSVGGGAGTRGTGELFF
>TRBJ2-1|NA|TRBV18|TRBD1
TGTGCCAGCTCACCTCCGAAGGGACAGAGAAGCTCCTACAATGAGCAGTTCTTC
CASSPPKGQRSSYNEQFF
>TRBJ2-5|NA|TRBV25-1|NA
TGTGCCACCGCCGTCAGGGACTTTGGGGAGACCCAGTACTTC
CATAVRDFGETQYF
>TRBJ1-6|few|TRBV6-4|NA
TGTGCCGGCCCTGGATTTAGACAGAGCTCCTATAATTCACCCCTCCACTTT
CAGPGFRQSSYNSPLHF
>TRBJ1-4|NA|TRBV5-1|NA
TGCGCCAGCAGCGACCCTCGCGGCCCTAATGAAAAACTGTTTTTT
CASSDPRGPNEKLFF
>TRBJ2-5|NA|TRBV7-9|TRBD2
TGTGCCAGCAGTTTTCCCCAGGGAGGGCGGCTGGAGACCCAGTACTTC
CASSFPQGGRLETQYF
>TRBJ1-6|NA|TRBV9|TRBD1
TGTGCCAGCAGCGTAGGGGGGGACAGCCGGGTCCCCCTCCACTTT
CASSVGGDSRVPLHF
>TRBJ2-5|NA|TRBV7-2|TRBD2
TGTGCCAGCAGCCCCCCCGGGCTAGCGGGAGAGACCCAGTACTTC
CASSPPGLAGETQYF